The rows below give T cell receptor beta chains drawn from one sample of a study of beta chain features in type 1 diabetes. Sequencing used immunoSEQ multiplex PCR; TCRdb keeps in-frame clones, though not all of them. Of roughly 170,000 clones listed, more than 10% are singletons. Sequenced sample: central memory CD4+ T cells from blood. The source of these receptors is a woman between 18 and 30 years old in good health. CDR3s include the opening cysteine and the closing phenylalanine or tryptophan. Fields, in order: J gene, D gene, clone size, V gene, CDR3 DNA, CDR3 protein. A D gene is named only where the DNA matches it firmly. Some rows have no size entry. The others give once, few or many, or a class for an expanded clone.

TRBJ1-2 | TRBD1 | few | TRBV11-2 | TGTGCCAGCAGCATCAACCGACAGGGTGGCTACACCTTC | CASSINRQGGYTF
TRBJ2-7 | TRBD1 | few | TRBV6-6 | TGTGCCAGCAGGTCACAGGGGGCCGCCTATTCCTACGAGCAGTACTTC | CASRSQGAAYSYEQYF
TRBJ2-1 | - | - | TRBV7-9 | TGTGCCAGCAGCTTAGGCGGCACCTACAATGAGCAGTTCTTC | CASSLGGTYNEQFF
TRBJ1-2 | TRBD1 | - | TRBV4-1 | TGCGCCAGCAGCCTCATCACAGGGGCAGGGTCTCGTGGCTACACCTTC | CASSLITGAGSRGYTF
TRBJ1-1 | - | - | TRBV5-5 | TGTGCCAGCAGCTCCAGGGTCGCGCCTGAAGCTTTCTTT | CASSSRVAPEAFF
TRBJ2-3 | TRBD2 | few | TRBV2 | TGTGCCAGCGGGATGCTTAGCGGGAGCAGAGCAGATACGCAGTATTTT | CASGMLSGSRADTQYF
TRBJ2-5 | TRBD2 | few | TRBV7-9 | TGTGCCAGCAGCTTAGAAGGACTAGCCCAAGAGACCCAGTACTTC | CASSLEGLAQETQYF
TRBJ2-5 | TRBD1 | - | TRBV19 | TGTGCCAGTAGTATCGACAGGGGAACGGAGACCCAGTACTTC | CASSIDRGTETQYF
TRBJ2-5 | - | few | TRBV10-3 | TGTGCCATCGGAGGGATAGAGGAGACCCAGTACTTC | CAIGGIEETQYF
TRBJ1-1 | - | - | TRBV9 | TGTGCCAGCAGCGTAGTTCGGGGAAACACTGAAGCTTTCTTT | CASSVVRGNTEAFF
TRBJ2-1 | - | few | TRBV4-2 | TGTGCCAGCAGCCTATCCCCTCTAGGGAGCTCCTACAATGAGCAGTTCTTC | CASSLSPLGSSYNEQFF
TRBJ2-1 | TRBD1 | - | TRBV7-9 | TGTGCCAGCAGCACCGACAGGGACCCGTACAATGAGCAGTTCTTC | CASSTDRDPYNEQFF
TRBJ2-1 | - | few | TRBV7-9 | TGTGCCAGCAGCTTATGGAGGCGAGGGGGGGGCGATGAGCAGTTCTTC | CASSLWRRGGGDEQFF
TRBJ2-7 | TRBD2 | - | TRBV4-2 | TGTGCCAGCAGCCAAGGGACTAGCGGGTTCTACGAGCAGTACTTC | CASSQGTSGFYEQYF
TRBJ2-1 | TRBD2 | few | TRBV25-1 | TGTGCCAGCAGTGAACCGGGGGGCGGGGGGTTCAATGAGCAGTTCTTC | CASSEPGGGGFNEQFF
TRBJ2-7 | TRBD2 | - | TRBV29-1 | TGCAGCGTTGAGGCTAGCGGGAGATACGAGCAGTACTTC | CSVEASGRYEQYF
TRBJ2-1 | - | - | TRBV7-9 | TGTGCCAGCAGCCCGGAGATGTGGAATGAGCAGTTCTTC | CASSPEMWNEQFF
TRBJ1-4 | - | - | TRBV2 | TGTGCCAGCAGTGAAGTCACAGCCGGGAGAAAACTGTTTTTT | CASSEVTAGRKLFF
TRBJ2-2 | TRBD1 | - | TRBV19 | TGTGCCAGTACCGAAACAGGGGGCACCGGGGAGCTGTTTTTT | CASTETGGTGELFF
TRBJ2-7 | TRBD1 | few | TRBV7-9 | TGTGCCAGCAGCCCCCCGGGCAGGGGGCTTGAGCAGTACTTC | CASSPPGRGLEQYF
TRBJ2-7 | TRBD2 | - | TRBV7-2 | TGTGCCAGCAGTCCAGTAGGCGGGAGGGCCATTGAGCAGTACTTC | CASSPVGGRAIEQYF
TRBJ1-5 | - | few | TRBV29-1 | TGCAGCGTTGCGCCCAGTCGCTATCAGCCCCAGCATTTT | CSVAPSRYQPQHF
TRBJ1-4 | TRBD1 | - | TRBV7-2 | TGTGCCAGCAGCTTAAAGGGGGCAGGGGAAAAACTGTTTTTT | CASSLKGAGEKLFF
TRBJ2-1 | - | - | TRBV14 | TGTGCCAGCAGCCAATCATCCGCTTTTGAGTCCTACAATGAGCAGTTCTTC | CASSQSSAFESYNEQFF